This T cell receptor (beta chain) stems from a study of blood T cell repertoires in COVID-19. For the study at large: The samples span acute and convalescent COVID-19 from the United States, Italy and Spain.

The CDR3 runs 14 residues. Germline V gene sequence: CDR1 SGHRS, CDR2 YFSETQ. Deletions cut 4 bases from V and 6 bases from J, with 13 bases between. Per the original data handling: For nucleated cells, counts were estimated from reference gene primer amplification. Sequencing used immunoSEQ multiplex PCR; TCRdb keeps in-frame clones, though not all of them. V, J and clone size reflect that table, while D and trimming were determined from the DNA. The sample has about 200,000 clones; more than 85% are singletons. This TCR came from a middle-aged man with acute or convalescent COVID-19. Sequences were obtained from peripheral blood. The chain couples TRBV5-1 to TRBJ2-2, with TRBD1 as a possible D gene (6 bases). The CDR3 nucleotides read TGCGCCAGCAGCGCACAGGGAGAGGCCGGGGAGCTGTTTTTT. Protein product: CASSAQGEAGELFF.